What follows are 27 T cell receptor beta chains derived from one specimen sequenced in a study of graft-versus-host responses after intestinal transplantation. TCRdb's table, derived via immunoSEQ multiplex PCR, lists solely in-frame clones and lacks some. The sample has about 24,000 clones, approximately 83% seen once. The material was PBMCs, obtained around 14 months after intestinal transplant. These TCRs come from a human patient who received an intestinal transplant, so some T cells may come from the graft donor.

The CDR3 here is CASSLTANNEQFF. The CDR3 DNA reads as TGTGCCAGCAGCTTAACGGCGAACAATGAGCAGTTCTTC. The V and J genes are TRBV7-3 and TRBJ2-1; D is ambiguous. The V and J ends lost 0 bases and 5 bases respectively, with 5 bases between them. Germline-derived CDR1 and CDR2 are SGHTA and FQGTGA. The CDR3 length is 13 residues.

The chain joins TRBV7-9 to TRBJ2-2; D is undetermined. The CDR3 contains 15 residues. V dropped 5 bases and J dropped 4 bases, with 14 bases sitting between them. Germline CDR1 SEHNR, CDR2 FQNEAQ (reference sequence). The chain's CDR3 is CASSKGLAITGELFF. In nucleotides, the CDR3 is TGTGCCAGCAGCAAAGGGCTGGCTATCACCGGGGAGCTGTTTTTT.

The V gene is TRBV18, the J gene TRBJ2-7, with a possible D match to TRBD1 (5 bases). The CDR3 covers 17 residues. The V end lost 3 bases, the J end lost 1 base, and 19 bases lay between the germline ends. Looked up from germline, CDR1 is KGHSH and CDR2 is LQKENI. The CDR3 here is CASSPAPLIDSSYEQYF. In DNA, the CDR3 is TGTGCCAGCTCACCCGCTCCGCTGATTGACAGTTCCTACGAGCAGTACTTC.

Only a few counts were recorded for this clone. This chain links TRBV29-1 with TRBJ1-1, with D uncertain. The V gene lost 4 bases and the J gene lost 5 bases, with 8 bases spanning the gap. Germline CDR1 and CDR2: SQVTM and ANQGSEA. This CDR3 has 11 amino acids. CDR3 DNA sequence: TGCAGCGTTGTTGGGGTAACTGAAGCTTTCTTT. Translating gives CSVVGVTEAFF.

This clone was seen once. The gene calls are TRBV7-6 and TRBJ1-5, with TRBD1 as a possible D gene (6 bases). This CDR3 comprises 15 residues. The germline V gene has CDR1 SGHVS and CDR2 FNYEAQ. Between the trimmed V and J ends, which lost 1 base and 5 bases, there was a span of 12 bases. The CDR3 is CASSLEGGIYQPQHF. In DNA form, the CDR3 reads TGTGCCAGCAGCTTAGAGGGGGGGATTTATCAGCCCCAGCATTTT.

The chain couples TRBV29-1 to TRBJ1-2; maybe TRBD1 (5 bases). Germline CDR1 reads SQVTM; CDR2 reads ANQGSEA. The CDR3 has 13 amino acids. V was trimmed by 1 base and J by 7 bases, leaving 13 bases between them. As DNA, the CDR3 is TGCAGCGTTGAAGCCGGGACGGGGTCTGGCTACACCTTC. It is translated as CSVEAGTGSGYTF.

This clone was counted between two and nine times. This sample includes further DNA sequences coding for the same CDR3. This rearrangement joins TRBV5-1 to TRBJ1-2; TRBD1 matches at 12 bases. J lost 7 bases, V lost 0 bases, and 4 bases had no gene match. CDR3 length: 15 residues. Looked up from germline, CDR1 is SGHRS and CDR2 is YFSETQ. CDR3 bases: TGCGCCAGCAGCTTGGTCGGGACAGGGGGCGGTGGCTACACCTTC. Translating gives CASSLVGTGGGGYTF.

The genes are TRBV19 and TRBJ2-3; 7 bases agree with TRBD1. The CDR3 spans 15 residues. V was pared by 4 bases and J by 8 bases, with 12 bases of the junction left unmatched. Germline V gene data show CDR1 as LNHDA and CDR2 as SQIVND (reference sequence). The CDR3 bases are TGTGCCAGTAGTAGGGGACAGCCCCTATACTTTACGCAGTATTTT. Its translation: CASSRGQPLYFTQYF.

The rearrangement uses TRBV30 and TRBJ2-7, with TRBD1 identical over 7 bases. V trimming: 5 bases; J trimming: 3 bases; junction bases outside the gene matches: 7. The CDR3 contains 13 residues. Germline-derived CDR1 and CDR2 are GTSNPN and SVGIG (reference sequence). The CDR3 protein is CAWETGSYYEQYF. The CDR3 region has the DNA TGTGCCTGGGAGACAGGGTCTTACTACGAGCAGTACTTC. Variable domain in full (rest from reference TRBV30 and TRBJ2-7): SQTIHQWPATLVQPVGSPLSLECTVEGTSNPNLYWYRQAAGRGLQLLFYSVGIGQISSEVPQNLSASRPQDRQFILSSKKLLLSDSGFYLCAWETGSYYEQYFGPGTRLTVT.

The CDR3 region has the DNA TGTGCCAGCAGTCCAAAACAGAGCTCCTACAATGAGCAGTTCTTC. It codes for CASSPKQSSYNEQFF. The rearrangement links TRBV27 to TRBJ2-1; D ambiguous. There are 15 residues in the CDR3. Deletions cut 5 bases from V and 0 bases from J, with 11 bases between. CDR1 is MNHEY and CDR2 is SMNVEV in the germline V gene (reference sequence).

The chain's CDR3 is CAWSVRGGDTQYF. The DNA for the CDR3 is TGTGCCTGGAGTGTACGGGGCGGGGATACGCAGTATTTT. The gene calls are TRBV30 and TRBJ2-3; D tentatively reads TRBD1 or TRBD2 (5 bases each). Trimming shortened V by 0 bases and J by 6 bases, and 10 bases separated the two germline ends. From germline, CDR1 is GTSNPN and CDR2 SVGIG (reference sequence). CDR3 length: 13 amino acids. The full variable domain, with the rest looked up from reference TRBV30 and TRBJ2-3, is SQTIHQWPATLVQPVGSPLSLECTVEGTSNPNLYWYRQAAGRGLQLLFYSVGIGQISSEVPQNLSASRPQDRQFILSSKKLLLSDSGFYLCAWSVRGGDTQYFGPGTRLTVL.

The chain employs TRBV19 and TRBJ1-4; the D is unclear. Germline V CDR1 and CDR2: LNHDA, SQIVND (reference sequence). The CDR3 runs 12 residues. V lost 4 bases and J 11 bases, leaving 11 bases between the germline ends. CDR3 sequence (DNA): TGTGCCAGTAGTAAGCCCGGCGGGAAACTGTTTTTT. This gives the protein CASSKPGGKLFF.

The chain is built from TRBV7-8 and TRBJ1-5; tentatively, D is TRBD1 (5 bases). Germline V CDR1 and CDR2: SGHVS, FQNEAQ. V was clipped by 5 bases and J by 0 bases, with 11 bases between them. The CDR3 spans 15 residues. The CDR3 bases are TGTGCCAGCAGCCACGGACAATATAGCAATCAGCCCCAGCATTTT. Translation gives CASSHGQYSNQPQHF.

This CDR3 reads CAWSAPGTGGVGAFF. CDR3 DNA: TGTGCCTGGAGTGCTCCCGGGACAGGTGGTGTTGGAGCTTTCTTT. The chain carries TRBV30 and TRBJ1-1; 8 bases are shared with TRBD1. This CDR3 comprises 15 residues. Germline lookup yields CDR1 GTSNPN and CDR2 SVGIG (reference sequence). The V segment lost 1 base and the J segment 10 bases; nucleotides outside the gene matches: 14.

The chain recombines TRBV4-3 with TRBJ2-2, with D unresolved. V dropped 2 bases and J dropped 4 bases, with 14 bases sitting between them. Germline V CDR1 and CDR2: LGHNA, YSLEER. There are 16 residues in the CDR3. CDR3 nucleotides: TGCGCCAGCAGCCAAAAAACGTTGGTGCGCACCGGGGAGCTGTTTTTT. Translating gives CASSQKTLVRTGELFF.

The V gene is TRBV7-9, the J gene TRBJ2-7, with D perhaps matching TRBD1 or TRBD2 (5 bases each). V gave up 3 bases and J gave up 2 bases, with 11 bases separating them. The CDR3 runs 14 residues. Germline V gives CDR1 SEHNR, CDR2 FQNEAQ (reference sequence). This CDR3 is CASSLGPAPYEQYF. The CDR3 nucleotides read TGTGCCAGCAGCTTGGGACCGGCCCCCTACGAGCAGTACTTC.

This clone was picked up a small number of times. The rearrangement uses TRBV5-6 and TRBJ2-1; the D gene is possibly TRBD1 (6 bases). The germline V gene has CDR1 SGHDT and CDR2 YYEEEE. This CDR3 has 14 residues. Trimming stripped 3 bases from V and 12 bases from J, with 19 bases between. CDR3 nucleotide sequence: TGTGCCAGCAGCTCGGACAGCTCCGACCCCGGGCAGTTCTTC. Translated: CASSSDSSDPGQFF.

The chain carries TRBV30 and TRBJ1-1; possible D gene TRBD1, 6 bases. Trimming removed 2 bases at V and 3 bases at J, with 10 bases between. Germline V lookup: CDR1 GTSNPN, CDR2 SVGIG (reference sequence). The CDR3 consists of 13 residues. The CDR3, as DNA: TGTGCCTGGAGTCGGGGGCGGGACACTGAAGCTTTCTTT. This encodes CAWSRGRDTEAFF.

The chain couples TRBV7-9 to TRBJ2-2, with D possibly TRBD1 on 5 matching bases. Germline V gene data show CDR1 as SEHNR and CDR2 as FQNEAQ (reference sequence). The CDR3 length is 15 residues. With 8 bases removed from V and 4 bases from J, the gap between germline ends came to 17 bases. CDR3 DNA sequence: TGTGCCAGCCCGTCCGGACACCCAGGCACCGGGGAGCTGTTTTTT. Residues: CASPSGHPGTGELFF. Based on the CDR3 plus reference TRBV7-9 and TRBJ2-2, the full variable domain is DTGVSQNPRHKITKRGQNVTFRCDPISEHNRLYWYRQTLGQGPEFLTYFQNEAQLEKSRLLSDRFSAERPKGSFSTLEIQRTEQGDSAMYLCASPSGHPGTGELFFGEGSRLTVL.

The DNA of the CDR3 is TGTGCCAGCAGTGAAGGGGGCTTAAAAGATACGCAGTATTTT. It translates to CASSEGGLKDTQYF. The chain couples TRBV6-1 to TRBJ2-3; maybe TRBD1 (5 bases). Germline CDR1 and CDR2: MNHNS and SASEGT. V was pared by 1 base and J by 5 bases, with 10 bases between. This CDR3 region has 14 residues.

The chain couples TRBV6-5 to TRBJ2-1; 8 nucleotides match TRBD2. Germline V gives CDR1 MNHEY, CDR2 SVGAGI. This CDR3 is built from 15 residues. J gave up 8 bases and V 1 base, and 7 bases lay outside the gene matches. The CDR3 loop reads CASSYWSGSIYEQFF. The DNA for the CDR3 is TGTGCCAGCAGTTACTGGAGCGGGAGTATCTATGAGCAGTTCTTC.

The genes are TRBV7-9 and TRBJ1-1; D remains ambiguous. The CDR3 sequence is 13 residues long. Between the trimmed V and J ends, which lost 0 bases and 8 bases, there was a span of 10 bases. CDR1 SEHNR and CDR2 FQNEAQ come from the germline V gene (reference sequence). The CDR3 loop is CASSLALNTEAFF. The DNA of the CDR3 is TGTGCCAGCAGCTTAGCTCTCAATACGGAAGCTTTCTTT. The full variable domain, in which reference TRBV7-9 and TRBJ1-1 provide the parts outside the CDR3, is DTGVSQNPRHKITKRGQNVTFRCDPISEHNRLYWYRQTLGQGPEFLTYFQNEAQLEKSRLLSDRFSAERPKGSFSTLEIQRTEQGDSAMYLCASSLALNTEAFFGQGTRLTVV.

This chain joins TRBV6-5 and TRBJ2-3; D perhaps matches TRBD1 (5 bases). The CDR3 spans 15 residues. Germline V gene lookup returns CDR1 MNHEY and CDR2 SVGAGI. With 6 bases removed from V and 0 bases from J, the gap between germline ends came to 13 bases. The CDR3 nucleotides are TGTGCCAGCAGCAGGACACAATTAAGCACAGATACGCAGTATTTT. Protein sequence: CASSRTQLSTDTQYF.

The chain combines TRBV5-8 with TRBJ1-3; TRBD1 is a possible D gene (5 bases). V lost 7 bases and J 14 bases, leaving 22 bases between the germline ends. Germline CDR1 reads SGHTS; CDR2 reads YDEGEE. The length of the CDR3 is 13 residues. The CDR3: CASGGVAGAAVYF. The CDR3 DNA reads TGTGCCAGCGGGGGGGTCGCCGGGGCCGCGGTATATTTT.

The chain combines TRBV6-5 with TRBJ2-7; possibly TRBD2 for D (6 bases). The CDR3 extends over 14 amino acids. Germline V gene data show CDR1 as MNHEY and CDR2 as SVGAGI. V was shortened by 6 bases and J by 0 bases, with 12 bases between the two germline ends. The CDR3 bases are TGTGCCAGCAGAGGGGTCGGGAGCTCCTACGAGCAGTACTTC. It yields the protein CASRGVGSSYEQYF.

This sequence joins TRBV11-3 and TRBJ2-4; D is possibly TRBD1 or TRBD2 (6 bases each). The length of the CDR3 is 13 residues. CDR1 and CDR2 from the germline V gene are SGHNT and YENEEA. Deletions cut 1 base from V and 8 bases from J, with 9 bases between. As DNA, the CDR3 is TGTGCCAGCAGCTTAGCGGAGGGGGACATTCAGTACTTC. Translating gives CASSLAEGDIQYF.

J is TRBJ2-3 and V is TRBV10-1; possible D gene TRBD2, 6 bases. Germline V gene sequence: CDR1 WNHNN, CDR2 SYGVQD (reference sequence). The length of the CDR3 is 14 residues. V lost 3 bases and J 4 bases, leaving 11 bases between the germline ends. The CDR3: CASSDGRGSDTQYF. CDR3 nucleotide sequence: TGCGCCAGCAGTGACGGGAGAGGGTCAGATACGCAGTATTTT.